This T cell receptor (beta chain) was captured in a study of CD8 T cells in Susac syndrome. A quantity of about 0.5 to 1 ug RNA underwent reverse transcription using random hexamers. Amplification of TCR beta CDR3 by immunoSEQ multiplex PCR spanned 54 Vbeta and 13 Jbeta. MiXCR, applied by TCRdb to the immunoSEQ multiplex PCR reads, yields one record per CDR3 protein. Seen here are about 280,000 distinct CDR3 sequences, roughly 81% observed once, and the top ten hold 0.11%. Peripheral blood CD8+ and CD4+ T cells were profiled by TCR beta sequencing. Germline V lookup: CDR1 SGHDT, CDR2 YYEEEE. The germline V and J ends were trimmed by 0 bases and 6 bases, with 3 bases remaining between them. The CDR3 length is 12 residues.

Sequenced sample: CD8+ T cells from PBMCs. The rearrangement uses TRBV5-6 and TRBJ2-2, with D hard to call. The source of this sequence is a human donor with multiple sclerosis. Here the CDR3 DNA reads TGTGCCAGCAGCTTGGAGGCCGGGGAGCTGTTTTTT. Its translation is CASSLEAGELFF.